A selection of T cell receptor beta chains follows, all from one sample in a study of CXCR3-negative and CXCR3-positive naive CD8 T cells. Using the 5' RACE reads, TCRdb records one entry per CDR3 protein without DNA. The sample has roughly 59,000 distinct CDR3 sequences. The sequencing sample was made of naive CXCR3+ CD8+ T cells from blood. These receptors were collected from a human donor in good health. Some clones in this sample may be carry-over from other donors' samples. Both conserved end residues are part of each CDR3.

>TRBV12-3/TRBV12-4|14|TRBJ2-5
CARLLTTYQETQYF
>TRBV7-2|15|TRBJ1-5
CASSPLAESNQPQHF
>TRBV5-1|15|TRBJ2-1
CASSPKELDYNEQFF
>TRBV7-2|17|TRBJ2-2
CASSLASKTGTGGELFF
>TRBV9|13|TRBJ2-1
CASSVDGYNEQFF
>TRBV12-3/TRBV12-4|13|TRBJ1-5
CASRKEGNQPQHF
>TRBV4-1|16|TRBJ2-4
CASSQAEGESKNIQYF
>TRBV29-1|13|TRBJ1-1
CSVEARGVHEAFF
>TRBV6-2/TRBV6-3|13|TRBJ1-2
CASSYGIRDGYTF
>TRBV6-2/TRBV6-3|13|TRBJ2-7
CAIPSSEDYEQYF
>TRBV6-2/TRBV6-3|16|TRBJ2-2
CASSSTSGGFTGELFF
>TRBV2|18|TRBJ2-6
CASTNAGPGMTGANVLTF
>TRBV12-3/TRBV12-4|14|TRBJ2-2
CASSLGLSTGELFF
>TRBV20-1|17|TRBJ2-1
CSARGWDRGTGYNEQFF
>TRBV29-1|12|TRBJ1-5
CSVVWGNQPQHF
>TRBV28|13|TRBJ2-7
CASSLAASYEQYF
>TRBV7-9|16|TRBJ2-6
CAGAPTIGPRANVLTF
>TRBV5-1|16|TRBJ1-3
CASSLGGQFSGNTIYF
>TRBV7-9|12|TRBJ1-1
CASSFGDTEAFF
>TRBV27|13|TRBJ2-7
CATGAGGPGEQYF
>TRBV6-5|12|TRBJ2-7
CASKAQNYEQYF
>TRBV12-3/TRBV12-4|12|TRBJ2-1
CASSLEPNEQFF
>TRBV7-2|13|TRBJ2-7
CASSLGARTEQYF
>TRBV2|17|TRBJ2-1
CASSSTTTGGLSNEQFF
>TRBV20-1|17|TRBJ2-1
CSARVPTSGGLYNEQFF
>TRBV29-1|15|TRBJ2-7
CSVEVGRTGSYEQYF
>TRBV3-1|15|TRBJ2-2
CASSHSADGSGELFF
>TRBV7-2|16|TRBJ2-3
CASSLGGRPSTDTQYF
>TRBV7-2|18|TRBJ2-3
CASSLEVLVGAPRGTQYF
>TRBV4-3|15|TRBJ2-1
CASSQDHLVGNEQFF
>TRBV20-1|16|TRBJ2-2
CSARDPTSGDTGELFF
>TRBV7-6|14|TRBJ2-7
CASSAEDRVYEQYF
>TRBV11-3|18|TRBJ2-2
CASSLLIGGAGWAGELFF
>TRBV7-9|16|TRBJ2-1
CASSPLSGTAYNEQFF
>TRBV7-8|16|TRBJ2-5
CASSLLGALSPETQYF
>TRBV19|14|TRBJ2-1
CASSPWTRSYEQFF
>TRBV6-1|14|TRBJ2-1
CASRSGGTYNEQFF
>TRBV9|15|TRBJ2-3
CASSVETGLEDTQYF
>TRBV14|15|TRBJ2-1
CASSQPLNAYNEQFF
>TRBV5-5|13|TRBJ1-1
CASSLYMNTEAFF
>TRBV6-2/TRBV6-3|15|TRBJ2-7
CASSSYGTFRYEQYF
>TRBV20-1|13|TRBJ1-2
CSARTRVDYGYTF
>TRBV12-3/TRBV12-4|15|TRBJ2-5
CASSFRLGGRETQYF
>TRBV5-1|12|TRBJ1-2
CASGLTEGGYTF
>TRBV6-2/TRBV6-3|16|TRBJ2-1
CASSYSGGGYYNEQFF